What follows are 4 T cell receptor beta chains derived from one specimen sequenced in a study of vaccination and CD4 T cells after COVID-19. Specified treatment: approximately nine-day PBMC culture with coronavirus spike peptide pools or control peptides (ViraFEST assay). Sequencing of cultured CD4+ T cell DNA used the Oncomine TCR Beta short-read assay. TCRdb re-called the PCR reads with MiXCR, one entry per CDR3 protein. The table includes about 9,600 distinct CDR3 sequences, 20% to 30% detected once. The antigens for these receptors are not known. Material: CD4+ T cells from blood, cultured in vitro, obtained before SARS-CoV-2 vaccination. All receptors derive from a human donor who received a COVID-19 vaccine.

The J gene is TRBJ2-3, the V gene TRBV2; D perhaps matches TRBD1 (5 bases). This CDR3 contains 13 residues. The ends were cut back, 5 bases at V and 1 base at J, with 7 bases in the middle. The germline V gene has CDR1 SNHLY and CDR2 FYNNEI. Here the CDR3 DNA reads TGTGCCAGCAGTCAACAGGGCACAGATACGCAGTATTTT. Residues: CASSQQGTDTQYF.

The chain couples TRBV5-1 to TRBJ2-1; 7 nucleotides match TRBD2. This CDR3 has 13 residues. Germline loops: CDR1 SGHRS, CDR2 YFSETQ. V trimming: 5 bases; J trimming: 9 bases; junction bases outside the gene matches: 8. For the CDR3, the DNA is TGCGCCAGCAGTCAGGGATGGGGGGGTGAGCAGTTCTTC. It translates to CASSQGWGGEQFF.

The rearrangement links TRBV6-1 to TRBJ2-7, with TRBD1 identical over 7 bases. After removal of 6 bases from V and 3 bases from J, the junction contained 5 bases not matched to a gene. Germline V CDR1 and CDR2: MNHNS, SASEGT. The CDR3 is 13 amino acids. This chain's CDR3 is CASSLRDSYEQYF. CDR3 nucleotides: TGTGCCAGCAGCCTAAGGGACAGCTACGAGCAGTACTTC.

The rearrangement links TRBV6-1 to TRBJ2-3; D is unresolved. Germline lookup yields CDR1 MNHNS and CDR2 SASEGT. Trimming took off 6 bases at V and 0 bases at J, with 4 bases between the two ends. The CDR3 length is 12 residues. The CDR3 reads CASRVSTDTQYF. CDR3 sequence (DNA): TGTGCCAGCAGAGTCAGCACAGATACGCAGTATTTT.